These 10 T cell receptor beta chains originate from one sample sequenced in a study of blood T cell repertoires in COVID-19. Generated by immunoSEQ multiplex PCR, the TCRdb table keeps only in-frame clones and is missing some. This table holds more than 200,000 clones, about 80% found once. Sequencing input: peripheral blood. The receptors were gathered from a man aged 80 or over with acute or convalescent COVID-19.

The gene calls are TRBV28 and TRBJ1-2, with no clear D. The V end lost 6 bases, the J end lost 4 bases, and 12 bases lay between the germline ends. This CDR3 comprises 13 residues. Germline values: CDR1 MDHEN, CDR2 SYDVKM. The CDR3 loop is CASSFAGFYGYTF. CDR3 sequence (DNA): TGTGCCAGCAGCTTCGCAGGCTTCTATGGCTACACCTTC.

V usage is TRBV28 and J usage is TRBJ1-4; 7 positions agree with TRBD1. V trimming: 5 bases; J trimming: 10 bases; junction bases outside the gene matches: 10. This CDR3 has 14 residues. Germline lookup yields CDR1 MDHEN and CDR2 SYDVKM. CDR3 residues: CASSPQGVRGKLFF. The CDR3 nucleotides are TGTGCCAGCAGTCCTCAGGGGGTACGAGGAAAACTGTTTTTT. Filled out from reference TRBV28 and TRBJ1-4, the complete variable domain reads DVKVTQSSRYLVKRTGEKVFLECVQDMDHENMFWYRQDPGLGLRLIYFSYDVKMKEKGDIPEGYSVSREKKERFSLILESASTNQTSMYLCASSPQGVRGKLFFGSGTQLSVL.

This clone came up once. The V and J genes are TRBV4-1 and TRBJ1-6; D gene unclear. The CDR3 is 15 amino acids. The germline V gene encodes CDR1 MGHRA and CDR2 YSYEKL. The germline V and J ends were trimmed by 4 bases and 13 bases, with 20 bases remaining between them. The CDR3 is CASSLATGVSWPLHF. Written as DNA, the CDR3 is TGCGCCAGCAGCCTCGCTACGGGAGTAAGTTGGCCCCTCCACTTT.

The genes are TRBV5-1 and TRBJ1-1; 8 bases are shared with TRBD1. The CDR3 covers 14 residues. CDR1 is SGHRS, CDR2 YFSETQ, per germline. V lost 0 bases and J lost 9; bases outside the gene matches: 7. The CDR3 is CASSLARWTGKAFF. CDR3 sequence (DNA): TGCGCCAGCAGCTTGGCCAGGTGGACAGGGAAAGCTTTCTTT.

V and J are TRBV6-5 and TRBJ2-1; 12 bases are a match to TRBD1. The germline V gene has CDR1 MNHEY and CDR2 SVGAGI. The CDR3 has 15 amino acids. The J segment lost 5 bases and the V segment lost 6 bases, leaving 5 bases of the junction unmatched. The CDR3 is CASRGGQGANNEQFF. The CDR3 DNA reads as TGTGCCAGCAGGGGGGGACAGGGGGCCAACAATGAGCAGTTCTTC.

This rearrangement joins TRBV19 to TRBJ2-2; TRBD2 matches at 11 bases. The CDR3 totals 18 residues. The V gene end was trimmed by 4 bases and the J gene end by 5 bases; junction bases not matched to a gene: 12. In germline, CDR1 is LNHDA, CDR2 SQIVND (reference sequence). The CDR3 DNA sequence: TGTGCCAGTAGTAAGAGGCGGATTAGCGGGGGGGAAACCGGGGAGCTGTTTTTT. Protein product: CASSKRRISGGETGELFF.

V and J are TRBV2 and TRBJ1-4; 7 bases align to TRBD1. Germline V gene lookup returns CDR1 SNHLY and CDR2 FYNNEI. V shed 5 bases and J 7 bases; nucleotides not matched to a gene: 7. The CDR3 extends over 14 amino acids. The CDR3 loop reads CASSLDRVTEKLFF. CDR3 DNA: TGTGCCAGCAGTTTAGACAGGGTAACTGAAAAACTGTTTTTT. Supplemented by reference TRBV2 and TRBJ1-4, the full variable domain reads EPEVTQTPSHQVTQMGQEVILRCVPISNHLYFYWYRQILGQKVEFLVSFYNNEISEKSEIFDDQFSVERPDGSNFTLKIRSTKLEDSAMYFCASSLDRVTEKLFFGSGTQLSVL.

The chain has TRBV7-2 and TRBJ2-3; 7 positions agree with TRBD1. The CDR3 extends over 15 amino acids. Germline V gene sequence: CDR1 SGHTA, CDR2 FQGNSA. The V gene end was trimmed by 0 bases and the J gene end by 5 bases; junction bases not matched to a gene: 5. CDR3 nucleotide sequence: TGTGCCAGCAGCTTAGCTACGACAGGGATAGATACGCAGTATTTT. It is translated as CASSLATTGIDTQYF.

The V and J genes are TRBV24-1 and TRBJ2-7; maybe TRBD1 (5 bases). Trimming removed 5 bases at V and 3 bases at J, with 13 bases between. The germline V gene has CDR1 KGHDR and CDR2 SFDVKD. The CDR3 is 14 residues long. The CDR3 DNA sequence: TGTGCCACCAGTGGGGCGGACAAGGGCTACGAGCAGTACTTC. This codes for CATSGADKGYEQYF.

The rearrangement uses TRBV24-1 and TRBJ2-7, with D maybe TRBD2 (5 bases). The CDR3 sequence is 12 residues long. CDR1 is KGHDR, CDR2 SFDVKD, per germline. V dropped 1 base and J dropped 12 bases, with 12 bases sitting between them. The CDR3 sequence: CATSDFGITWYF. The DNA of the CDR3 is TGTGCCACCAGTGATTTCGGGATCACTTGGTACTTC.